Below, 30 T cell receptor beta chains from the same sample are listed, as sequenced in a study of blood T cell repertoires in COVID-19 (dated by TCRdb to 2020 to 2021). Library preparation used the immunoSEQ multiplex PCR assay. This immuneACCESS table, as held by TCRdb, lists in-frame sequences with V and J called but not all clones. Of the missing ones, under half trace to an unresolved V gene in checked studies; the others have no known cause. The sample table records 300,000 to 500,000 clones; 85% to 90% of these occur just once. The ten largest account for roughly 0.97% of the sample. The sample was PBMCs or T cells enriched from blood (not recorded which). The receptors come from a woman aged 30 to 39 with acute COVID-19.

CDR3 DNA: TGTGCCAGCTCACCATCTATTCGCGAGACCCAGTACTTC. It is translated as CASSPSIRETQYF. V and J are TRBV18 and TRBJ2-5; D remains ambiguous. The germline gives CDR1 KGHSH, CDR2 LQKENI. The CDR3 spans 13 residues. Trimming left V 2 bases short and J 5 bases short, with 9 bases between.

CDR3 amino acids: CAWSRDRGPNEKLFF. The CDR3 bases are TGTGCCTGGAGCCGGGACAGGGGCCCTAATGAAAAACTGTTTTTT. The chain links TRBV30 to TRBJ1-4, with 10 bases that match TRBD1. Germline V CDR1 and CDR2: GTSNPN, SVGIG (reference sequence). This CDR3 region has 15 residues. V shed 3 bases and J 3 bases; nucleotides not matched to a gene: 4.

This clone was counted only a few times. The gene calls are TRBV3-1 (or the pseudogene TRBV3-2) and TRBJ1-6, with a possible D match to TRBD1 (5 bases). In germline, CDR1 is LGHDT, CDR2 YNNKEL (reference sequence). Deletions cut 0 bases from V and 10 bases from J, with 16 bases between. The CDR3 sequence is 16 residues long. The CDR3 nucleotides are TGTGCCAGCAGCCAAGATGATACAAGGGGTTTGTCACCCCTCCACTTT. It encodes CASSQDDTRGLSPLHF.

The genes are TRBV2 and TRBJ1-3, with a possible D match to TRBD1 (6 bases). V was trimmed by 6 bases and J by 0 bases, leaving 12 bases between them. The CDR3 contains 15 residues. Germline values: CDR1 SNHLY, CDR2 FYNNEI. This CDR3 reads CASSPDRFSGNTIYF. The CDR3 nucleotides are TGTGCCAGCAGCCCCGACAGGTTCTCTGGAAACACCATATATTTT.

CDR3 in amino acids: CASSLGTSYEQYF. As DNA, the CDR3 is TGTGCCAGCAGTCTCGGGACAAGCTACGAGCAGTACTTC. The gene calls are TRBV6-5 and TRBJ2-7; a weak D match, TRBD1 (6 bases). CDR1 is MNHEY and CDR2 is SVGAGI in the germline V gene. V dropped 5 bases and J dropped 3 bases, with 11 bases sitting between them. This CDR3 has 13 amino acids.

The gene calls are TRBV9 and TRBJ1-5, with 7 bases aligning to TRBD1. The germline V gene has CDR1 SGDLS and CDR2 YYNGEE. The CDR3 sequence is 15 residues long. Trimming took 5 bases from V and 3 from J; bases not matched to a gene: 8. The CDR3 loop reads CASRLTGDYNQPQHF. The CDR3 DNA follows: TGTGCCAGCAGATTAACAGGGGATTACAATCAGCCCCAGCATTTT.

The chain links TRBV12-3 or TRBV12-4 to TRBJ1-2; 9 bases align to TRBD1. After removal of 5 bases from V and 8 bases from J, the junction contained 6 bases not matched to a gene. The CDR3 runs to 13 residues. CDR3 loop: CASSPQGAGGYTF. CDR3 nucleotides: TGTGCCAGCAGTCCACAGGGGGCAGGAGGCTACACCTTC.

The chain couples TRBV12-5 to TRBJ1-2; 7 bases are shared with TRBD1. In germline, CDR1 is LGHNT, CDR2 FRNRAP. The CDR3 length is 15 residues. V dropped 0 bases and J dropped 8; count of bases not matched to a gene: 9. CDR3 coding DNA: TGTGCTAGTGGTTTGGTACCCCCGGGACAGCACGGCTACACCTTC. It encodes CASGLVPPGQHGYTF.

The chain recombines TRBV6-5 with TRBJ2-3; TRBD2 agrees at 8 bases. Trimming removed 6 bases from V and 6 bases from J; junction bases left unmatched: 8. The CDR3 extends over 14 amino acids. Germline V gene lookup returns CDR1 MNHEY and CDR2 SVGAGI. DNA for the CDR3: TGTGCCAGCAGGGGACTAGGGAGCTTGGATACGCAGTATTTT. It specifies CASRGLGSLDTQYF.

V gene TRBV12-3 or TRBV12-4 combines with J gene TRBJ1-1, with unresolved D. CDR3 length: 11 amino acids. Deletions cut 5 bases from V and 3 bases from J, with 4 bases between. CDR3 in amino acids: CASSIYTEAFF. The CDR3 bases are TGTGCCAGCAGTATATACACTGAAGCTTTCTTT.

The rearrangement uses TRBV19 and TRBJ2-5; 8 nucleotides agree with TRBD2. Per germline, CDR1 LNHDA and CDR2 SQIVND (reference sequence). V lost 3 bases to trimming and J lost 5 bases; unmatched junction nucleotides: 11. This CDR3 is 16 amino acids long. The CDR3 sequence: CASSIGPGGTGETQYF. CDR3 DNA sequence: TGTGCCAGTAGTATCGGTCCGGGGGGGACGGGCGAGACCCAGTACTTC.

The chain has TRBV5-1 and TRBJ1-1, with a tentative D call TRBD1 (6 bases). The V gene lost 7 bases and the J gene lost 5 bases, with 18 bases spanning the gap. Germline CDR1 SGHRS, CDR2 YFSETQ. CDR3 size: 14 residues. The CDR3 is CASRDQAQGTEAFF. DNA of the CDR3: TGCGCCAGCCGAGACCAAGCGCAGGGGACTGAAGCTTTCTTT.

The V gene is TRBV25-1, the J gene TRBJ1-3; the D is unclear. V lost 0 bases and J lost 3, with 3 bases in between. The CDR3 totals 13 residues. Germline CDR1 MGHDK, CDR2 SYGVNS. The CDR3 DNA is TGTGCCAGCAGTGAATATAATGGAAACACCATATATTTT. Amino acids: CASSEYNGNTIYF. The full variable domain, completed using reference TRBV25-1 and TRBJ1-3, is EADIYQTPRYLVIGTGKKITLECSQTMGHDKMYWYQQDPGMELHLIHYSYGVNSTEKGDLSSESTVSRIRTEHFPLTLESARPSHTSQYLCASSEYNGNTIYFGEGSWLTVV.

CDR3 sequence reads: CASRRRGSSGAEAFF. DNA of the CDR3: TGTGCCAGCAGGCGAAGAGGGTCTTCAGGGGCTGAAGCTTTCTTT. The genes are TRBV6-5 and TRBJ1-1; possibly TRBD1 for D (6 bases). The CDR3 is 15 amino acids. Trimming took 6 bases from V and 6 from J, leaving 20 bases between them. The germline CDR1 and CDR2 sequences are MNHEY and SVGAGI.

The V call is TRBV7-7, the J call TRBJ2-1, with 8 bases aligning to TRBD2. J lost 0 bases, V lost 2 bases, and 0 bases had no gene match. The length of the CDR3 is 15 residues. Germline V CDR1 and CDR2: SSHAT, FNYEAQ (reference sequence). The CDR3 bases are TGTGCCAGCAGCTTACGGGGGGGCTCCTACAATGAGCAGTTCTTC. This gives the protein CASSLRGGSYNEQFF.

This rearrangement joins TRBV2 to TRBJ2-5, with a possible D match to TRBD2 (6 bases). CDR1 is SNHLY and CDR2 is FYNNEI in the germline V gene. This CDR3 region has 14 residues. V was clipped by 5 bases and J by 5 bases, with 15 bases between them. CDR3 DNA sequence: TGTGCCAGCAGTTCTGGACTACCCCCGGAGACCCAGTACTTC. Protein product: CASSSGLPPETQYF. Complete variable domain (other parts from reference TRBV2 and TRBJ2-5): EPEVTQTPSHQVTQMGQEVILRCVPISNHLYFYWYRQILGQKVEFLVSFYNNEISEKSEIFDDQFSVERPDGSNFTLKIRSTKLEDSAMYFCASSSGLPPETQYFGPGTRLLVL.

The V and J genes are TRBV2 and TRBJ1-1; tentative D call: TRBD1 (5 bases). Trimming took 6 bases from V and 5 from J, leaving 16 bases between them. The germline V gene has CDR1 SNHLY and CDR2 FYNNEI. This CDR3 has 14 residues. The CDR3 protein is CASRFTGVGTEAFF. The CDR3 bases are TGTGCCAGCAGATTCACAGGAGTTGGTACTGAAGCTTTCTTT.

The chain joins TRBV5-1 to TRBJ1-1; D may be TRBD1 (5 bases). The CDR3 extends over 13 amino acids. V was pared by 1 base and J by 4 bases, with 8 bases between. CDR1 is SGHRS and CDR2 is YFSETQ in the germline V gene. DNA of the CDR3: TGCGCCAGCAGCTTGTCCAGGGTCACTGAAGCTTTCTTT. It specifies CASSLSRVTEAFF.

The V call is TRBV19, the J call TRBJ1-1, with D perhaps matching TRBD1 (6 bases). Germline-derived CDR1 and CDR2 are LNHDA and SQIVND (reference sequence). Deletions cut 4 bases from V and 0 bases from J, with 15 bases between. The CDR3 contains 16 residues. CDR3 amino acids: CASSSRGQILNTEAFF. In DNA, the CDR3 is TGTGCCAGTAGTAGCCGGGGACAAATACTGAACACTGAAGCTTTCTTT. Supplemented by reference TRBV19 and TRBJ1-1, the full variable domain reads DGGITQSPKYLFRKEGQNVTLSCEQNLNHDAMYWYRQDPGQGLRLIYYSQIVNDFQKGDIAEGYSVSREKKESFPLTVTSAQKNPTAFYLCASSSRGQILNTEAFFGQGTRLTVV.

The table lists this clone with a few counts. The J gene is TRBJ2-7, the V gene TRBV5-6, with TRBD2 as a possible D gene (5 bases). V was clipped by 5 bases and J by 3 bases, with 15 bases between them. Looked up from germline, CDR1 is SGHDT and CDR2 is YYEEEE. The CDR3 has 14 residues. The CDR3 DNA follows: TGTGCCAGCAGGGGTTTGGAGGTCAGCTACGAGCAGTACTTC. The encoded protein is CASRGLEVSYEQYF. The full variable domain, in which reference TRBV5-6 and TRBJ2-7 provide the parts outside the CDR3, is DAGVTQSPTHLIKTRGQQVTLRCSPKSGHDTVSWYQQALGQGPQFIFQYYEEEERQRGNFPDRFSGHQFPNYSSELNVNALLLGDSALYLCASRGLEVSYEQYFGPGTRLTVT.

This clone turned up a few times. This chain connects TRBV12-3 or TRBV12-4 to TRBJ2-7; D gene ambiguous. The CDR3 runs 12 residues. Trimming took 5 bases from V and 6 from J, leaving 11 bases between them. As DNA, the CDR3 is TGTGCCAGCAGTCTGTCCCCCAGCGAGCAGTACTTC. The encoded protein is CASSLSPSEQYF.

This chain connects TRBV30 to TRBJ2-1; TRBD1 matches at 10 bases. V was pared by 5 bases and J by 3 bases, with 7 bases of the junction left unmatched. Germline V gene lookup returns CDR1 GTSNPN and CDR2 SVGIG (reference sequence). The CDR3 totals 15 residues. CDR3 protein: CAWGSGTGDYNEQFF. The CDR3 DNA sequence: TGTGCCTGGGGCTCCGGGACAGGGGACTACAATGAGCAGTTCTTC.

The chain is built from TRBV28 and TRBJ2-6; possible D gene TRBD1, 7 bases. CDR1 and CDR2 (germline): MDHEN, SYDVKM. Trimming took off 2 bases at V and 4 bases at J, with 12 bases between the two ends. CDR3 length: 16 residues. This CDR3 reads CASSLEGAGGANVLTF. CDR3 sequence (DNA): TGTGCCAGCAGTTTAGAGGGGGCGGGGGGGGCCAACGTCCTGACTTTC.

This rearrangement joins TRBV3-1 (or the pseudogene TRBV3-2) to TRBJ2-7; 9 nucleotides match TRBD1. The ends lost 7 bases at V and 4 bases at J; junction bases unmatched: 8. Germline assignment: CDR1 LGHDT and CDR2 YNNKEL (reference sequence). The CDR3 sequence is 14 residues long. CDR3 nucleotide sequence: TGTGCCAGCAACACCGGGACAGGGAGTTACGAGCAGTACTTC. Amino acid sequence: CASNTGTGSYEQYF.

The chain joins TRBV10-3 to TRBJ2-7; D might be TRBD1 (6 bases). Germline V gene sequence: CDR1 ENHRY, CDR2 SYGVKD. The CDR3 has 13 amino acids. With 10 bases removed from V and 4 bases from J, the gap between germline ends came to 17 bases. The CDR3 is CATLNPGAYEQYF. CDR3 coding DNA: TGTGCCACCTTAAATCCAGGGGCTTACGAGCAGTACTTC.

This chain connects TRBV7-9 to TRBJ2-3; 8 bases match TRBD2. Losses at the gene ends were 8 bases for V and 0 bases for J; bases not matched to a gene: 10. This CDR3 spans 16 amino acids. In germline, CDR1 is SEHNR, CDR2 FQNEAQ (reference sequence). This CDR3 is CASDQAGVPSTDTQYF. CDR3 DNA sequence: TGTGCCAGCGACCAAGCGGGGGTCCCTAGCACAGATACGCAGTATTTT.

This chain joins TRBV3-1 (or the pseudogene TRBV3-2) and TRBJ1-1; D is unclear. V was trimmed by 1 base and J by 11 bases, leaving 14 bases between them. The germline CDR1 and CDR2 sequences are LGHDT and YNNKEL (reference sequence). This CDR3 is 13 amino acids long. The CDR3 DNA reads as TGTGCCAGCAGCCAAGTTTGGAATGGGGAGGCTTTCTTT. Protein: CASSQVWNGEAFF.

V gene TRBV29-1 combines with J gene TRBJ1-1, with TRBD1 identical over 9 bases. In germline, CDR1 is SQVTM, CDR2 ANQGSEA. The J segment lost 4 bases and the V segment lost 8 bases, leaving 5 bases of the junction unmatched. CDR3 length: 12 residues. The CDR3 here is CSSRQGVTEAFF. Here the CDR3 DNA reads TGCAGCTCAAGACAGGGGGTCACTGAAGCTTTCTTT.

The V and J genes are TRBV6-5 and TRBJ1-3; D is unclear. This CDR3 region has 16 residues. Germline-derived CDR1 and CDR2 are MNHEY and SVGAGI. With 0 bases removed from V and 2 bases from J, the gap between germline ends came to 11 bases. The DNA of the CDR3 is TGTGCCAGCAGTTACTCGCGTGCCAGGCCTGGAAACACCATATATTTT. As protein: CASSYSRARPGNTIYF.

This chain uses TRBV7-2 with TRBJ1-1, with D unresolved. Per the germline V gene, CDR1 is SGHTA and CDR2 is FQGNSA. This CDR3 is built from 14 residues. Trimming cost V 3 bases and J 0 bases, with 8 bases left between them. The CDR3 nucleotides read TGTGCCAGCAGCTTCTCCCACATGAACACTGAAGCTTTCTTT. This encodes CASSFSHMNTEAFF. The full variable domain, its missing parts supplied by reference TRBV7-2 and TRBJ1-1, is GAGVSQSPSNKVTEKGKDVELRCDPISGHTALYWYRQSLGQGLEFLIYFQGNSAPDKSGLPSDRFSAERTGGSVSTLTIQRTQQEDSAVYLCASSFSHMNTEAFFGQGTRLTVV.